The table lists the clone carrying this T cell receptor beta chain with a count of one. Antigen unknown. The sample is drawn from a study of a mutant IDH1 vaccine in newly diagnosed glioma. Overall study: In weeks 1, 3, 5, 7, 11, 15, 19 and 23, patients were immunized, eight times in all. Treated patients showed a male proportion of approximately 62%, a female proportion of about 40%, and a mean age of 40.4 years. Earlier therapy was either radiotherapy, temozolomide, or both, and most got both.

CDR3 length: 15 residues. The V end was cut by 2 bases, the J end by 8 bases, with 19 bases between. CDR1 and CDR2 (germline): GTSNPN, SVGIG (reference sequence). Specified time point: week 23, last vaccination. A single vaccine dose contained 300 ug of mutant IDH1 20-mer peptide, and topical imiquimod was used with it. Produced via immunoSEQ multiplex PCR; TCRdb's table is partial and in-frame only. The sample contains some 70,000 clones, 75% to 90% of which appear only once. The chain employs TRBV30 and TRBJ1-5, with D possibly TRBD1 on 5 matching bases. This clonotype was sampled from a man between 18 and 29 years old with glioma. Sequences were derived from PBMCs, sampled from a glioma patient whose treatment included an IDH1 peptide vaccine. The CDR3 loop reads CAWSSLRDGLKPQHF. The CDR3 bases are TGTGCCTGGAGTAGCCTAAGGGACGGACTAAAGCCCCAGCATTTT. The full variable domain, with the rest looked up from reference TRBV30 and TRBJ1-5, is SQTIHQWPATLVQPVGSPLSLECTVEGTSNPNLYWYRQAAGRGLQLLFYSVGIGQISSEVPQNLSASRPQDRQFILSSKKLLLSDSGFYLCAWSSLRDGLKPQHFGDGTRLSIL.